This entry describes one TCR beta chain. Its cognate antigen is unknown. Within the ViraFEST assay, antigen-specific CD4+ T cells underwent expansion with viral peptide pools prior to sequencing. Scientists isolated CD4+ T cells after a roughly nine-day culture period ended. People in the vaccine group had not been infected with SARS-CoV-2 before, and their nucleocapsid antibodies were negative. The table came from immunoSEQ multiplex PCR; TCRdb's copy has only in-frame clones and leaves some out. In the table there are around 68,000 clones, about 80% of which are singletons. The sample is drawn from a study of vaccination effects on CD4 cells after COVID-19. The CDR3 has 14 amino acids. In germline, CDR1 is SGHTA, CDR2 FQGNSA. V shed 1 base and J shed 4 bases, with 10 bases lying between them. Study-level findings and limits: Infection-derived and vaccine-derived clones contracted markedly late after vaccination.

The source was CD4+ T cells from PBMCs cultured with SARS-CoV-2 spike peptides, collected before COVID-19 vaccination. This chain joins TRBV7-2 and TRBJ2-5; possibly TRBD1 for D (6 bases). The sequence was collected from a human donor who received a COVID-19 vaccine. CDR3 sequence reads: CASSLESRGETQYF. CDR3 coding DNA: TGTGCCAGCAGCTTAGAGAGCAGGGGAGAGACCCAGTACTTC.